The rows below give T cell receptor beta chains drawn from one sample of a study of T cell repertoires in cytomegalovirus infection. Their antigen targets remain unknown. TCRdb reprocessed the reads with MiXCR, giving one entry per CDR3 protein. The data contain 200,000 to 250,000 distinct CDR3 sequences, 35% to 40% of them singletons. Sequencing was performed on CD8+ T cells from cultured PBMCs, taken from culture after CMV antigen stimulation. The source of these receptors is a human donor in good health (CMV status not recorded). Some clones in this sample may be carry-over from other donors' samples. The CDR3 runs from the conserved cysteine through the conserved F or W. The D gene is left open where the match is weak.

V gene	D gene	J gene	CDR3 protein
TRBV7-6	-	TRBJ1-1	CASSLAKGTEAFF
TRBV9	TRBD1	TRBJ1-1	CASSTGTANTEAFF
TRBV6-5	TRBD2	TRBJ2-1	CASSYSMTSESSYNEQFF
TRBV7-9	TRBD1	TRBJ1-4	CASSRTGEGADEKLFF
TRBV27	-	TRBJ2-1	CASSLDRSYEQFF
TRBV10-3	TRBD1	TRBJ1-5	CAISDPADRANQPQHF
TRBV12-3/TRBV12-4	TRBD2	TRBJ2-3	CASGSSGGAVDTQYF
TRBV7-2	-	TRBJ2-5	CASSLVGQGLETQYF
TRBV29-1	-	TRBJ2-7	CSVEDPKGGGIYEQYF
TRBV4-1	TRBD2	TRBJ2-1	CASSQDRGEYNEQFF
TRBV7-3	TRBD1	TRBJ2-7	CASSLEAGGLYEQYF
TRBV7-8	TRBD2	TRBJ2-1	CASSPEGRASYNEQFF
TRBV12-3/TRBV12-4	-	TRBJ1-2	CASSLLGTTYGYTF
TRBV7-2	-	TRBJ2-2	CASSPTGQGNTGELFF
TRBV27	-	TRBJ1-2	CASSFSFGVGYTF
TRBV7-6	-	TRBJ1-5	CASSAGEGPQHF
TRBV6-2/TRBV6-3	-	TRBJ1-6	CASSYAPGTVYNSPLHF
TRBV6-5	TRBD2	TRBJ2-3	CASIGLAGGTDTQYF
TRBV7-9	-	TRBJ2-7	CASSLTRDSNPYEQYF
TRBV7-6	TRBD1	TRBJ2-3	CASSQRTGGVTDTQYF
TRBV7-8	TRBD1	TRBJ2-2	CASSPTGDTGELFF
TRBV27	-	TRBJ2-7	CASSTEQYF
TRBV19	-	TRBJ2-6	CASSMGLTERAVLTF
TRBV29-1	-	TRBJ1-2	CSVEIPGQSYGYTF
TRBV19	-	TRBJ2-2	CASSIGGEGTGEMFF
TRBV7-6	TRBD1	TRBJ2-1	CASSHNRDRANEQFF
TRBV7-6	-	TRBJ2-4	CASSSTATPSQNIQYF
TRBV7-9	TRBD2	TRBJ2-4	CASDLQPGLAGSRVKNIQYF
TRBV7-2	-	TRBJ2-1	CASSSSAYEQFF
TRBV6-5	-	TRBJ2-2	CASIGMPGELFF
TRBV5-5	-	TRBJ2-7	CASSSLRYEQYF
TRBV12-3/TRBV12-4	TRBD1	TRBJ2-7	CASSPRDRSDEQYF
TRBV11-2	-	TRBJ1-1	CASSPVFGTEAFF